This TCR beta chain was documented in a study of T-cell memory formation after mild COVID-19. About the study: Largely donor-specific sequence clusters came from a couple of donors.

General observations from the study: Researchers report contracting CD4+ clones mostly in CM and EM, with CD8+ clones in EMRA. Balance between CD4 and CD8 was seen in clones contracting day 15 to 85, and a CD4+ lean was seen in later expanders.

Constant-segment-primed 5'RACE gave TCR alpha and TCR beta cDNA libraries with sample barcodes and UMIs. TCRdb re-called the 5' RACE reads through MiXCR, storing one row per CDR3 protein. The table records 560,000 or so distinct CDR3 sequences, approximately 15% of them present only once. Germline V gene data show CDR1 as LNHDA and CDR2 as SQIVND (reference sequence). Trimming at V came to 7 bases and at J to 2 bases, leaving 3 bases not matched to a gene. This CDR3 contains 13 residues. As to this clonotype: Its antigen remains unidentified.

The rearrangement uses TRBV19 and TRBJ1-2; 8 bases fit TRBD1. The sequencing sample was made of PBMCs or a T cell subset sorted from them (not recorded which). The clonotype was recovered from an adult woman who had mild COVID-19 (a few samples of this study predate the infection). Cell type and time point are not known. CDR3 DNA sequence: TGTGCCAGTATGGGACAGGCGAACTATGGCTACACCTTC. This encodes CASMGQANYGYTF.